This T cell receptor (beta chain) was profiled in a study of T-cell reconstitution after alpha-beta-depleted transplantation in children. Preparing the TCRbeta library involved the use of unique molecular identifiers. TCRdb fed the PCR reads into MiXCR, producing one record per CDR3 protein. Here the sample spans 200,000 to 250,000 distinct CDR3 sequences, under 9.5% being singletons. The CDR3 consists of 15 residues. Germline values: CDR1 DFQATT, CDR2 SNEGSKA (reference sequence). V was shortened by 0 bases and J by 1 base, with 12 bases between the two germline ends. This clonotype was observed a handful of times.

V and J are TRBV20-1 and TRBJ1-1, with D possibly being TRBD1 (6 bases). This sequence originates from a human donor who donated a stem cell graft to a child with acute lymphoblastic leukemia. Sequencing used PBMCs from the stem cell graft donor, obtained from the stem cell graft. The CDR3 reads CSARDQTGPNTEAFF. For the CDR3, the DNA is TGCAGTGCTAGAGATCAGACAGGCCCGAACACTGAAGCTTTCTTT.